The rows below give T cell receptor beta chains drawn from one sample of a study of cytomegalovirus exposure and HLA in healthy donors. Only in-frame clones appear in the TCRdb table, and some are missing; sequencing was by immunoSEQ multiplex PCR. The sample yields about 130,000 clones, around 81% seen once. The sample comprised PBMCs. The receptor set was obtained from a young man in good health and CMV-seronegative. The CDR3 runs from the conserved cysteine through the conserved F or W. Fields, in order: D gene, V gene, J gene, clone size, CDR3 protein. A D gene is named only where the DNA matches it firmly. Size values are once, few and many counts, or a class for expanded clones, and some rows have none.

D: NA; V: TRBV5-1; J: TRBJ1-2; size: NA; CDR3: CASSFRDSYRDGYTF
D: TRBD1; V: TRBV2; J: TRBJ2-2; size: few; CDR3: CASRTGAIHYTGELFF
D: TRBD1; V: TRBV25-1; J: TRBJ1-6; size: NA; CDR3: CASRLDRANSPLHF
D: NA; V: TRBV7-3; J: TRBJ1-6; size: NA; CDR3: CASSQGHSNSPLHF
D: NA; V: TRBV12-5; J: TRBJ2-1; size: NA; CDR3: CASGFGGRDEQFF
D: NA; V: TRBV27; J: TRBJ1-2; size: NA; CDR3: CASSQGYYGYTF
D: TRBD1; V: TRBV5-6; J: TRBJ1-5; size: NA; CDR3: CASSLWTGGAKQPQHF
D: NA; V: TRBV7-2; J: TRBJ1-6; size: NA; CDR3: CASSFRGPNNSPLHF
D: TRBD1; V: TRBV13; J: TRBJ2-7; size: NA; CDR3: CASSPVWGQVPYEQYF
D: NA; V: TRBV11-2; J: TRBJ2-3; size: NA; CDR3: CASSLGAGAADTQYF
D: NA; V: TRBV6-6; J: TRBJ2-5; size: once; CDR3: CASGAGTQYF
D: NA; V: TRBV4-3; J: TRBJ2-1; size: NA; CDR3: CASSQVLGGSSYNEQFF
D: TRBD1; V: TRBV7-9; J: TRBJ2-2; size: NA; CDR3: CASARTGGFSGELFF
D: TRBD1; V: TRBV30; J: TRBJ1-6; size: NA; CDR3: CAWRTGLLGGNSPLHF
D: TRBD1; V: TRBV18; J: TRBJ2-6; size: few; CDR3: CASSPLRQGTSSGANVLTF
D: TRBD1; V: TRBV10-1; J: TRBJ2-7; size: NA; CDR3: CASSDSQGLLEQYF
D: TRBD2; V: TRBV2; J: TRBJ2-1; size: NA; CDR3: CASREGVGLVGYNEQFF
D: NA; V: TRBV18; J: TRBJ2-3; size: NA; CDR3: CASSPAGAVTDTQYF
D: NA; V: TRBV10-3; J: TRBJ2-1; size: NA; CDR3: CASNGGSYNEQFF
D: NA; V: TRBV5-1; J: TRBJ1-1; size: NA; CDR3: CASSPEDRNTEAFF
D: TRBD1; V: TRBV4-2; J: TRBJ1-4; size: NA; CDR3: CASSQDPGTGEREKLFF
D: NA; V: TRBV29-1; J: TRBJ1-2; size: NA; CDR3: CSVEEYRARGYGYTF
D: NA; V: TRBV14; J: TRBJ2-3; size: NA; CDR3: CASSQVVYPDTQYF
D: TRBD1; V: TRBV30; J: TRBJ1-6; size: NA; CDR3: CAWMFDRGYSPLHF
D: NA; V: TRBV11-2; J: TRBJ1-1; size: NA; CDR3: CASSLWGGMNTEAFF
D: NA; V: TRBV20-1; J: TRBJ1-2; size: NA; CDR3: CSASGQRGYTF
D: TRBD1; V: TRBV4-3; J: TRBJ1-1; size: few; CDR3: CASSQKGTGTVNTEAFF
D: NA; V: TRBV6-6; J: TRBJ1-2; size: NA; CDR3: CASRYQANYGYTF
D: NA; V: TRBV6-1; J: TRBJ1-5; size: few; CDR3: CASSERGASNQPQHF
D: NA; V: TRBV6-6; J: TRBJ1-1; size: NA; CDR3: CASTQGRNTEAFF
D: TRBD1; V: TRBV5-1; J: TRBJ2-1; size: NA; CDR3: CASSGDRGEQFF
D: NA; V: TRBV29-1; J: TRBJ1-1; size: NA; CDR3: CSVEWAGPNTEAFF
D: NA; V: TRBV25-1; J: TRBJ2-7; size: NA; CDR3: CATESKLSYEQYF
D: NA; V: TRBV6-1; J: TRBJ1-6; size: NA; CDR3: CASRSVGGNSPLHF
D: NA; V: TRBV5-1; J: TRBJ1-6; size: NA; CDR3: CASSPEGVPYSPLHF
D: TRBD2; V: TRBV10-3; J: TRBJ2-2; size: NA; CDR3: CAISPGGGIAPTGELFF
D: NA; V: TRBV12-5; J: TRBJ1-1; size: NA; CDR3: CASGAYGGTEAFF
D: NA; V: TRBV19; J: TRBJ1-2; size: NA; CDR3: CASSIRGSFEAYYGYTF
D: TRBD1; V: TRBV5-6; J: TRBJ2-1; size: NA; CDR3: CASSPRRETGDYNEQFF
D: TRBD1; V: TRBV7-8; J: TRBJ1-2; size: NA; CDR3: CASSFGDRTNYGYTF
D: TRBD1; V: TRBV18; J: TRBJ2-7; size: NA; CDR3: CASSFGQGAREQYF
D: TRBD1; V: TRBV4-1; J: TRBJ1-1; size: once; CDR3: CASSQDEGQVIGAEAFF
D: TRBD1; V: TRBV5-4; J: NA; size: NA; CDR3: CASSSSGDRAFYEQYF
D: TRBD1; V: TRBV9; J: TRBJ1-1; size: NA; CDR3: CASSVGDRAHTEAFF
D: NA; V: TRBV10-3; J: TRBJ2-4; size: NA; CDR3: CAISVEGRIQYF
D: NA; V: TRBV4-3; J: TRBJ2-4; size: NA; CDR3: CASSPGLGPNIQYF
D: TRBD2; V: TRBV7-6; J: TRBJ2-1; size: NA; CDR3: CASSFFSGGAYEQFF
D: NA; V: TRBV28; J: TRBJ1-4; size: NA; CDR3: CASSLWGKSLTNEKLFF
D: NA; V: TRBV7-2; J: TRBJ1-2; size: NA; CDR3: CASSSPDYGYTF
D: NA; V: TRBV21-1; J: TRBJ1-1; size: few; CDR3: CASSGRQGALQLNTEAFF
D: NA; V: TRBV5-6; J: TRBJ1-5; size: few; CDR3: CASSFYRQSPQHF
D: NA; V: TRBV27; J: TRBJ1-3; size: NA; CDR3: CASSFDRTPGNTIYF
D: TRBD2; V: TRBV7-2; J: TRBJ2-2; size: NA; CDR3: CASLFSSGGADTGELFF
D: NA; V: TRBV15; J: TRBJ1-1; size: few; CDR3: CATSRDITANTEAFF
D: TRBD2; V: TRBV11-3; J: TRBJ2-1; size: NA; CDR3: CASSSTSGGWNEQFF